This TCR beta chain derives from a study of blood T cell repertoires in COVID-19. Study in general: Researchers got acute and convalescent COVID-19 samples from the United States, Italy and Spain. From T cells, B-cell-depleted T cells, or PBMCs came the material, which was cDNA or gDNA.

The repertoire was sequenced with immunoSEQ multiplex PCR; TCRdb's copy has only in-frame clones and lacks some. This table holds under 20,000 clones, 80% found once. The source material was peripheral blood. This TCR was recovered from a man older than 75 with acute or convalescent COVID-19.

The CDR3 DNA reads as TGTGCCAGTAGTATCGGAGGACAGACAAATGAAAAACTGTTTTTT. Protein sequence: CASSIGGQTNEKLFF. This chain uses TRBV19 with TRBJ1-4, with D possibly TRBD1 on 6 matching bases. The CDR3 length is 15 residues. V was cut by 3 bases and J by 5 bases, with 13 bases left in between. Germline values: CDR1 LNHDA, CDR2 SQIVND (reference sequence).